The 17 T cell receptor beta chains below all came from one sample that was sequenced in a study of breast tumors, draining lymph nodes, adjacent tissues. MiXCR, run by TCRdb on the multiplex PCR reads, gives a single entry per CDR3 protein. The table records about 300,000 distinct CDR3 sequences, 30% of them present only once. The lymph nodes were axillary draining lymph nodes from breast cancer patients. Sequencing was done on a sample of axillary lymph node tissue. All receptors come from a female donor with breast cancer. Some clones in this sample may be carry-over from other donors' samples.

This clonotype was picked up many times. The chain employs TRBV20-1 and TRBJ2-7; D not resolved. V was cut by 3 bases and J by 0 bases, with 6 bases left in between. CDR1 and CDR2 from the germline V gene are DFQATT and SNEGSKA (reference sequence). The CDR3 is 12 residues long. In DNA form, the CDR3 reads TGCAGTGCTAGGGACCACTCCTACGAGCAGTACTTC. Encoded protein: CSARDHSYEQYF.

In its sample, this clonotype was seen many times. The chain joins TRBV19 to TRBJ2-7; D is perhaps TRBD1 or TRBD2 (5 bases each). This CDR3 comprises 17 residues. Trimming took off 9 bases at V and 1 base at J, with 25 bases between the two ends. In germline, CDR1 is LNHDA, CDR2 SQIVND (reference sequence). CDR3 protein: CASGTLEAGTASYEQYF. Written as DNA, the CDR3 is TGTGCCAGCGGCACTCTGGAGGCCGGGACGGCATCCTACGAGCAGTACTTC.

This clonotype was counted ten times or more. CDR3 residues: CASSLTPDTDEKLFF. CDR3 DNA: TGTGCCAGCAGCTTAACCCCGGACACGGACGAAAAACTGTTTTTT. This chain uses TRBV5-6 with TRBJ1-4; D possibly corresponds to TRBD1 (5 bases). V lost 2 bases to trimming and J lost 8 bases, with 16 bases between them. This CDR3 spans 15 amino acids. Germline V gene lookup returns CDR1 SGHDT and CDR2 YYEEEE.

Points on this clonotype: Just one base apart from a much larger clone, this may be a read error. This chain joins TRBV6-5 and TRBJ1-5; the D gene is possibly TRBD1 (5 bases). Germline V gene lookup returns CDR1 MNHEY and CDR2 SVGAGI. This CDR3 comprises 12 residues. CDR3 loop: CACSSGTQPQHF. The CDR3 DNA sequence: TGTGCCTGCAGTTCTGGGACCCAGCCCCAGCATTTT.

The chain employs TRBV7-2 and TRBJ2-1; TRBD2 agrees at 7 bases. In germline, CDR1 is SGHTA, CDR2 FQGNSA. There are 15 residues in the CDR3. V dropped 3 bases and J dropped 2; count of bases not matched to a gene: 4. The CDR3 coding sequence is TGTGCCAGCAGCTTGGGGCGGGGGACCTACAATGAGCAGTTCTTC. This translates into CASSLGRGTYNEQFF. The complete variable domain, with remaining parts taken from reference TRBV7-2 and TRBJ2-1, reads GAGVSQSPSNKVTEKGKDVELRCDPISGHTALYWYRQSLGQGLEFLIYFQGNSAPDKSGLPSDRFSAERTGGSVSTLTIQRTQQEDSAVYLCASSLGRGTYNEQFFGPGTRLTVL.

This clonotype was observed many times. V and J are TRBV10-3 and TRBJ2-1; 14 positions match TRBD2. Germline CDR1 is ENHRY and CDR2 is SYGVKD. The CDR3 runs to 16 residues. Trimming took 0 bases from V and 8 from J; bases not matched to a gene: 3. As DNA, the CDR3 is TGTGCCATCAGTGAGTCGACTAGCGGGAGGGTAGATGAGCAGTTCTTC. Amino acid sequence: CAISESTSGRVDEQFF.

This clonotype was detected many times. The J gene is TRBJ1-5, the V gene TRBV7-9; unclear D gene. CDR3 length: 14 residues. The V and J ends lost 2 bases and 3 bases respectively, with 8 bases between them. The germline V gene encodes CDR1 SEHNR and CDR2 FQNEAQ (reference sequence). The CDR3 DNA follows: TGTGCCAGCAGCTTATCTGGCGTCAATCAGCCCCAGCATTTT. Translated: CASSLSGVNQPQHF.

At least ten counts were recorded for this clonotype. This chain uses TRBV19 with TRBJ1-2, with D possibly TRBD1 on 5 matching bases. The germline V gene encodes CDR1 LNHDA and CDR2 SQIVND (reference sequence). This CDR3 contains 13 residues. Trimming left V 5 bases short and J 7 bases short, with 14 bases between. DNA for the CDR3: TGTGCCAGTAGTGAGCAGTCAGGGAGTGGCTACACCTTC. Translated, it gives CASSEQSGSGYTF.

Worth noting for this clonotype: A read error is likely, as this CDR3 ends without the conserved phenylalanine or tryptophan. This chain uses TRBV5-8 with TRBJ2-3; TRBD1 aligns across 10 bases. Germline CDR1 and CDR2: SGHTS and YDEGEE. The CDR3 loop spans 14 amino acids. The DNA for the CDR3 is TGTGCCAGCAGCTTGCGACAGGGGGCAGATACACAGTATTCT. Amino acids: CASSLRQGADTQYS.

The chain joins TRBV20-1 to TRBJ2-5, with 7 bases matching TRBD1. Germline CDR1 is DFQATT and CDR2 is SNEGSKA (reference sequence). This CDR3 has 13 residues. V dropped 6 bases and J dropped 9; count of bases not matched to a gene: 13. For the CDR3, the DNA is TGCAGTGCCAGGACAGGCCTCAATCAGCCCCAGTACTTC. This codes for CSARTGLNQPQYF.

This clonotype was counted between two and nine times. The chain uses TRBV20-1 and TRBJ2-5; D perhaps matches TRBD1 (5 bases). The CDR3 loop spans 13 amino acids. Trimming pared 5 bases from V and 8 bases from J, leaving 18 bases between. Germline lookup yields CDR1 DFQATT and CDR2 SNEGSKA (reference sequence). The CDR3 DNA reads TGCAGTGCTCCGACAGAACTAAAGTCCACCCAGTACTTC. Translation gives CSAPTELKSTQYF.

This clonotype came up many times. The V call is TRBV29-1, the J call TRBJ2-7, with D perhaps matching TRBD1 (6 bases). The CDR3 loop spans 12 amino acids. CDR1 SQVTM and CDR2 ANQGSEA come from the germline V gene. V was trimmed by 4 bases and J by 3 bases, leaving 10 bases between them. In DNA, the CDR3 is TGCAGCGTTGGCCACAGGGTCTACGAGCAGTACTTC. Protein sequence: CSVGHRVYEQYF.

This clonotype was seen at least ten times. This chain uses TRBV12-3 or TRBV12-4 with TRBJ2-5; a possible D gene is TRBD2 (5 bases). V was trimmed by 0 bases and J by 3 bases, leaving 8 bases between them. This CDR3 has 14 residues. The CDR3 is CASSLAAVKETQYF. The CDR3 coding sequence is TGTGCCAGCAGTTTAGCAGCGGTGAAAGAGACCCAGTACTTC.

In regard to this clonotype: This clone may be a read error of a much larger clone one base away. V gene TRBV5-1 combines with J gene TRBJ2-3; 8 nucleotides match TRBD2. Germline V gene lookup returns CDR1 SGHRS and CDR2 YFSETQ. The CDR3 loop spans 16 amino acids. This CDR3 is CASTTTPAGVTDMQYF. The CDR3 nucleotides are TGCGCCAGCACGACGACCCCAGCGGGGGTCACAGATATGCAGTATTTT. The variable domain in full, with the rest retrieved from reference TRBV5-1 and TRBJ2-3, is KAGVTQTPRYLIKTRGQQVTLSCSPISGHRSVSWYQQTPGQGLQFLFEYFSETQRNKGNFPGRFSGRQFSNSRSEMNVSTLELGDSALYLCASTTTPAGVTDMQYFGPGTRLTVL.

This clonotype has only a few counts. This may be a read error, as it is one base from a much larger clone. The chain joins TRBV7-3 to TRBJ2-1, with 10 bases lining up with TRBD1. Looked up from germline, CDR1 is SGHTA and CDR2 is FQGTGA. The CDR3 totals 12 residues. CDR3 amino acids: CAGSIDRGPQFF. Written as DNA, the CDR3 is TGTGCCGGCAGCATAGACAGGGGGCCGCAGTTCTTC.

With respect to this clonotype: One base away lies a much larger clone, so this may be a sequencing read error. V gene TRBV20-1 combines with J gene TRBJ2-1; 7 bases agree with TRBD2. The germline V gene has CDR1 DFQATT and CDR2 SNEGSKA (reference sequence). The CDR3 consists of 14 residues. The CDR3 DNA reads TGCAGTGCTAGAGTTCCTAGCGGTTACACTGAGCAGTTCTTC. Translated, it gives CSARVPSGYTEQFF.

The count of this clonotype is one. A single base separates this from a much larger clone, so it may be a read error. The rearrangement uses TRBV12-3 or TRBV12-4 and TRBJ2-3, with D possibly matching TRBD2 (6 bases). Between the trimmed V and J ends, which lost 5 bases and 6 bases, there was a span of 24 bases. This CDR3 is built from 17 residues. The chain's CDR3 is CASSDQLAAGPGDTQYF. CDR3 nucleotides: TGTGCCAGCAGTGACCAGCTTGCTGCGGGGCCCGGGGATACGCAGTATTTT.